This TCR beta chain was sequenced during a study of blood T cell repertoires in COVID-19. The overall study: The United States, Italy and Spain provided the acute and convalescent COVID-19 samples.

In the original analysis: Estimation of nucleated cell counts was performed using reference gene primer amplification. Repertoires were generated with immunoSEQ multiplex PCR, while TCRdb's copy carries only in-frame clones and drops some. V and J calls and clone size are copied from that table; D and trimming were computed from the DNA. The repertoire holds about 360,000 clones, with approximately 86% as singletons. After removal of 7 bases from V and 0 bases from J, the junction contained 14 bases not matched to a gene. CDR1 and CDR2 from the germline V gene are MDHEN and SYDVKM. The CDR3 totals 18 residues. Seattle's enrolled individuals joined amid active infection and were then monitored longitudinally.

The sequence was collected from a woman aged 55-69 years with COVID-19, enrolled during active disease. What was sequenced was peripheral blood. The chain has TRBV28 and TRBJ1-5, with 8 bases identical to TRBD1. CDR3 bases: TGTGCCAGCAACTTGGGGGACAGGCCTTGGGATAGCAATCAGCCCCAGCATTTT. Its protein is CASNLGDRPWDSNQPQHF.